The sequence of this TCR beta chain was determined in a study of radiotherapy plus CTLA-4 blockade in lung cancer. Germline CDR1 and CDR2: LNHDA and SQIVND (reference sequence). The V segment lost 4 bases and the J segment 1 base; nucleotides outside the gene matches: 4. The CDR3 contains 15 residues. Some clones are missing from TCRdb's copy, which holds only in-frame ones; the method was immunoSEQ multiplex PCR. The sample carries 50,000 to 65,000 clones, 70% to 85% recorded once. The input for sequencing was peripheral blood, taken from a patient treated with radiotherapy plus ipilimumab. The source of this sequence is a human donor with non-small cell lung cancer whose response to radiotherapy plus ipilimumab could not be evaluated. The gene calls are TRBV19 and TRBJ1-1; 9 nucleotides agree with TRBD1. This CDR3 is CASSRDRATNTEAFF. CDR3 coding DNA: TGTGCCAGTAGTAGGGACAGGGCGACGAACACTGAAGCTTTCTTT.